Presented here are 19 T cell receptor beta chains from one specimen sequenced in a study of T cells in localized non-small cell lung cancer. The data were produced by immunoSEQ multiplex PCR, yet TCRdb's version contains in-frame clones alone and is incomplete. Of 45,000 to 70,000 clones listed, roughly 89% were seen once; the top ten hold about 5%. Sequencing was performed on peripheral blood, taken before any cancer treatment. These receptor sequences come from a woman aged 35 to 69 with stage I lung adenocarcinoma.

The gene calls are TRBV6-5 and TRBJ1-2; no firm D call. Germline V CDR1 and CDR2: MNHEY, SVGAGI. CDR3 length: 14 amino acids. V was shortened by 0 bases and J by 0 bases, with 5 bases between the two germline ends. The CDR3 DNA is TGTGCCAGCAGTTACTCTAAAGCTAACTATGGCTACACCTTC. Translating gives CASSYSKANYGYTF.

Here the CDR3 reads CATSRDLADNNSPLHF. CDR3 sequence (DNA): TGTGCCACCAGCAGAGATTTAGCCGATAATAATTCACCCCTCCACTTT. The chain joins TRBV15 to TRBJ1-6, with D unclear. Germline V gives CDR1 LNHNV, CDR2 YYDKDF (reference sequence). This CDR3 region has 16 residues. V was cut by 0 bases and J by 5 bases, with 11 bases left in between.

Comment on this clone: Additional DNA sequences in this sample encode the identical CDR3. The chain uses TRBV7-9 and TRBJ2-1, with D perhaps matching TRBD1 (6 bases). The CDR3 contains 13 residues. V was trimmed by 0 bases and J by 7 bases, leaving 7 bases between them. Germline V gene data show CDR1 as SEHNR and CDR2 as FQNEAQ (reference sequence). CDR3 amino acids: CASSLAGGNEQFF. The CDR3, as DNA: TGTGCCAGCAGCTTAGCAGGGGGAAATGAGCAGTTCTTC.

V and J are TRBV6-5 and TRBJ2-1, with 8 bases matching TRBD1. Germline V gene sequence: CDR1 MNHEY, CDR2 SVGAGI. J was trimmed by 12 bases and V by 6 bases; bases with no gene match: 13. This CDR3 contains 14 residues. CDR3 nucleotide sequence: TGTGCCAGCAGGCCAAACTCGATCGGACAGGGGCAGTTCTTC. This translates into CASRPNSIGQGQFF.

CDR3 in DNA: TGCGCCAGCAGCCAAGTAGCGCACTCTGGCTACACCTTC. Amino acid sequence: CASSQVAHSGYTF. The rearrangement uses TRBV4-3 and TRBJ1-2; D uncertain. V lost 1 base and J 7 bases, leaving 10 bases between the germline ends. The CDR3 is made up of 13 amino acids. From germline, CDR1 is LGHNA and CDR2 YSLEER.

The chain has TRBV6-1 and TRBJ1-5, with D maybe TRBD1 (6 bases). Trimming left V 7 bases short and J 7 bases short, with 14 bases between. There are 13 residues in the CDR3. In germline, CDR1 is MNHNS, CDR2 SASEGT. The CDR3 bases are TGTGCCAGCACTCAAGGGGGATGGCAGCCCCAGCATTTT. This gives the protein CASTQGGWQPQHF.

This chain uses TRBV19 with TRBJ1-1; D remains ambiguous. Trimming pared 8 bases from V and 0 bases from J, leaving 16 bases between. Germline V CDR1 and CDR2: LNHDA, SQIVND (reference sequence). The CDR3 length is 15 residues. The CDR3 DNA follows: TGTGCCAGTTTGGCAGGAGCCTTCGTGAACACTGAAGCTTTCTTT. As protein: CASLAGAFVNTEAFF.

The chain has TRBV7-7 and TRBJ2-5, with 10 bases fitting TRBD2. This CDR3 comprises 16 residues. J was trimmed by 2 bases and V by 6 bases; bases with no gene match: 9. In germline, CDR1 is SSHAT, CDR2 FNYEAQ (reference sequence). The CDR3 nucleotides are TGTGCCAGCAGTCCGACTAGCGGGTGGCTGCAAGAGACCCAGTACTTC. Amino acids: CASSPTSGWLQETQYF.

This chain connects TRBV14 to TRBJ2-5; 8 bases agree with TRBD1. CDR1 is SGHDN, CDR2 FVKESK, per germline. With V trimmed by 4 bases and J by 4 bases, 5 bases remained unmatched. This CDR3 has 14 amino acids. The CDR3 loop is CASSRAGGLETQYF. The CDR3, as DNA: TGTGCCAGCAGCCGGGCAGGGGGCCTAGAGACCCAGTACTTC.

This chain's CDR3 is CASSLVAGGSPNSRDTQYF. The CDR3 coding sequence is TGTGCCAGCAGTTTAGTAGCGGGGGGGTCTCCCAATAGTAGGGATACGCAGTATTTT. The rearrangement joins TRBV27 to TRBJ2-3; TRBD2 agrees at 11 bases. The CDR3 totals 19 residues. V dropped 2 bases and J dropped 6; count of bases not matched to a gene: 16. The germline V gene encodes CDR1 MNHEY and CDR2 SMNVEV (reference sequence).

The chain employs TRBV27 and TRBJ2-1; 10 bases agree with TRBD2. CDR3 length: 15 amino acids. Unmatched junction bases numbered 2, after V lost 2 bases and J lost 4 bases. The V gene's germline CDR1 is MNHEY and CDR2 SMNVEV (reference sequence). CDR3 in DNA: TGTGCCAGCAGTTTAGGAGCGGGGGGGTACAATGAGCAGTTCTTC. It encodes CASSLGAGGYNEQFF.

This chain joins TRBV6-4 and TRBJ1-6; D not resolved. The V and J ends lost 6 bases and 0 bases respectively, with 9 bases between them. The CDR3 spans 15 residues. Germline V lookup: CDR1 MRHNA, CDR2 SNTAGT. Here the CDR3 DNA reads TGTGCCAGCAGCTCGAGGAGCTCCTATAATTCACCCCTCCACTTT. Its protein product is CASSSRSSYNSPLHF.

This chain connects TRBV4-3 to TRBJ2-4; TRBD1 or TRBD2 may be the D gene (5 bases each). Germline lookup yields CDR1 LGHNA and CDR2 YSLEER. This CDR3 is 16 amino acids long. V was trimmed by 0 bases and J by 7 bases, leaving 16 bases between them. The CDR3 sequence: CASSQDRGVGGNIQYF. DNA of the CDR3: TGCGCCAGCAGCCAAGATCGAGGGGTAGGCGGCAACATTCAGTACTTC.

This clone was observed a handful of times. The chain uses TRBV6-6 and TRBJ1-1; the D is unclear. With 7 bases removed from V and 1 base from J, the gap between germline ends came to 10 bases. The CDR3 is 13 residues long. Germline values: CDR1 MNHNY, CDR2 SVGAGI (reference sequence). CDR3 region: CASTGSRNTEAFF. CDR3 bases: TGTGCCAGCACGGGAAGTCGGAACACTGAAGCTTTCTTT.

V gene TRBV6-1 combines with J gene TRBJ1-1; the D is unclear. Per germline, CDR1 MNHNS and CDR2 SASEGT. Trimming shortened V by 4 bases and J by 0 bases, and 6 bases separated the two germline ends. This CDR3 is built from 13 residues. The CDR3, as DNA: TGTGCCAGCAGTGGCCAGATGAACACTGAAGCTTTCTTT. Protein product: CASSGQMNTEAFF.

V and J are TRBV4-2 and TRBJ2-7; possible D gene TRBD1, 5 bases. CDR3 length: 13 residues. V lost 1 base and J lost 7, with 11 bases in between. Looked up from germline, CDR1 is LGHNA and CDR2 is YNFKEQ. CDR3 coding DNA: TGTGCCAGCAGCCAAGTGGGAAGGGGAGAGCAGTACTTC. It encodes CASSQVGRGEQYF.

The rearrangement joins TRBV9 to TRBJ2-5; 7 positions match TRBD2. In germline, CDR1 is SGDLS, CDR2 YYNGEE. The CDR3 runs to 15 residues. Losses at the gene ends were 2 bases for V and 1 base for J; bases not matched to a gene: 5. CDR3 sequence reads: CASSVYPSGQETQYF. CDR3 coding DNA: TGTGCCAGCAGCGTCTATCCTAGCGGCCAAGAGACCCAGTACTTC.

The genes are TRBV15 and TRBJ2-7, with 7 bases that match TRBD2. After removal of 3 bases from V and 7 bases from J, the junction contained 6 bases not matched to a gene. Per germline, CDR1 LNHNV and CDR2 YYDKDF (reference sequence). This CDR3 is 13 amino acids long. In nucleotides, the CDR3 is TGTGCCACCAGCAGGGAAAGGGAGGGGGAGCAGTACTTC. This gives the protein CATSREREGEQYF. The full variable domain, completed using reference TRBV15 and TRBJ2-7, is DAMVIQNPRYQVTQFGKPVTLSCSQTLNHNVMYWYQQKSSQAPKLLFHYYDKDFNNEADTPDNFQSRRPNTSFCFLDIRSPGLGDTAMYLCATSREREGEQYFGPGTRLTVT.

A single count supports this clone. This sequence joins TRBV5-1 and TRBJ2-7; 9 bases are shared with TRBD1. The CDR3 length is 15 residues. CDR1 is SGHRS, CDR2 YFSETQ, per germline. V dropped 4 bases and J dropped 6; count of bases not matched to a gene: 11. The CDR3 loop is CASSVEGTGTLEQYF. CDR3 DNA sequence: TGCGCCAGCAGCGTAGAAGGGACAGGGACCCTCGAGCAGTACTTC.